This record looks at one T cell receptor (beta chain) sequence and its context. Its antigen remains unknown. The data are from a study of early stage breast cancer tumors. Study as a whole: ER+/PR+/HER2- status applied to about 70% of the 16 invasive breast tumors.

The V and J ends lost 2 bases and 5 bases respectively, with 15 bases between them. This CDR3 comprises 15 residues. Germline CDR1 reads SGHTA; CDR2 reads FQGNSA. Sequencing used immunoSEQ multiplex PCR; TCRdb keeps in-frame clones, though not all of them. The sample has 55,000 to 70,000 clones, about 85% seen once. General study findings and limits: In most of the 16 patients, blood comparison separated tumor from normal breast. Tumors had approximately 2.7-fold higher T cell density than normal breast.

The receptor was isolated from a person aged 35 to 50 with breast cancer. The sequencing sample was made of blood. The genes are TRBV7-2 and TRBJ2-5; no definite D call. The CDR3 region is CASSLWPWPTETQYF. For the CDR3, the DNA is TGTGCCAGCAGCTTATGGCCGTGGCCGACGGAGACCCAGTACTTC.